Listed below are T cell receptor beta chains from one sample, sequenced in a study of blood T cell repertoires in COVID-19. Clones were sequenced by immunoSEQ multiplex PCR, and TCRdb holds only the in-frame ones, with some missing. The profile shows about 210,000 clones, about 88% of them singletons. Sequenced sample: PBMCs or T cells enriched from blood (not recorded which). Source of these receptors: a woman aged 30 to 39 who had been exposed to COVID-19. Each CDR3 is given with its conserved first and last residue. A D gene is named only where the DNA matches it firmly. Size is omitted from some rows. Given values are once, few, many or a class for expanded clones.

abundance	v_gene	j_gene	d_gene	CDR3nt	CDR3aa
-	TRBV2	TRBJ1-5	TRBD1	TGTGCCAGCAGTGTACGGACAGGGGGCGATCAGCCCCAGCATTTT	CASSVRTGGDQPQHF
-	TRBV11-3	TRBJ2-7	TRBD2	TGTGCCAGCAGCTTAGGGTCGGGGGGGACGTACGAGCAGTACTTC	CASSLGSGGTYEQYF
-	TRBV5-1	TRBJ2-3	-	TGCGCCAGCAGCTTGGGGCTAGCCGTTGGCACAGATACGCAGTATTTT	CASSLGLAVGTDTQYF
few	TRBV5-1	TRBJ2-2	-	TGCGCCAGCAGCTTGGCTACGGGATCCTCGGGTTTCGGGGAGCTGTTTTTT	CASSLATGSSGFGELFF
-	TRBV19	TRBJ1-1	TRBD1	TGTGCCAGTAGTATCCAGGGGGCGCTTACTGAAGCTTTCTTT	CASSIQGALTEAFF
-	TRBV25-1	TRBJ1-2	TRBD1	TGTGCCAGCAGTGACCCCGGGACAGTTGATGGCTACACCTTC	CASSDPGTVDGYTF
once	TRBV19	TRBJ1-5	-	TGTGCCAGTAGTATATCCGACGGGGAGTTGGGCAATCAGCCCCAGCATTTT	CASSISDGELGNQPQHF
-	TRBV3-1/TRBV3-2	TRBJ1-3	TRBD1	TGTGCCAGCAGCCCCGGGACAGCGGGAAACACCATATATTTT	CASSPGTAGNTIYF
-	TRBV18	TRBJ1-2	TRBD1	TGTGCCAGCTCACCTGGACAGGGGGCAGACTATGGCTACACCTTC	CASSPGQGADYGYTF
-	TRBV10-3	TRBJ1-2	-	TGTGCCATCAGTACCGTAGAGGGTTCCTATGGCTACACCTTC	CAISTVEGSYGYTF
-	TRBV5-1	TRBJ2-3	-	TGCGCCAGCAGCGGGGGGGCAGTGAGCACAGATACGCAGTATTTT	CASSGGAVSTDTQYF
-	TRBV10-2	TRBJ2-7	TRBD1	TGCGCCAGCAGTGAGTCGGGACAGACCTACGAGCAGTACTTC	CASSESGQTYEQYF
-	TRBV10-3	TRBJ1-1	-	TGTGCCATCAGTGAGCTAACAGGGAACACTGAAGCTTTCTTT	CAISELTGNTEAFF
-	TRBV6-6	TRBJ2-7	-	TGTGCCAGCTCTTATGGAGCCCGGGTAGTGGGCTACGAGCAGTACTTC	CASSYGARVVGYEQYF
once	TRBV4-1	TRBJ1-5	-	TGCGCCAGCAGCCAAATCTTCGGTGGAGGGCCTCAGCCCCAGCATTTT	CASSQIFGGGPQPQHF
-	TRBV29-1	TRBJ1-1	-	TGCAGCGTTGACAGGGAACCTGAAGCTTTCTTT	CSVDREPEAFF
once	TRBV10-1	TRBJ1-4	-	TGCGCCAGCAGTGAGTCCCCCAGTAATGAAAAACTGTTTTTT	CASSESPSNEKLFF
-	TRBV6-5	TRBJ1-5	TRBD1	TGTGCCAGCAGCACAGGGGAGAAGAATCAGCCCCAGCATTTT	CASSTGEKNQPQHF
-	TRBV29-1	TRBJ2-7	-	TGCAGCGTTGGGACAGTCAGCTACGAGCAGTACTTC	CSVGTVSYEQYF
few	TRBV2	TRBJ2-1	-	TGTGCCAGCAGACCTTCGGGGGATGAGCAGTTCTTC	CASRPSGDEQFF
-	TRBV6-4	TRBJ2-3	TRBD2	TGTGCCAGCAGTCTCCTAGCGGGGGGAAACACAGATACGCAGTATTTT	CASSLLAGGNTDTQYF
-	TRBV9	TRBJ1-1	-	TGTGCCAGCAGCGCAGGCGGGGTTCCTCTATATAACACTGAAGCTTTCTTT	CASSAGGVPLYNTEAFF
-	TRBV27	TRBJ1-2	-	TGTGCCAGCAGTATGACAGGTTATGGCTACACCTTC	CASSMTGYGYTF
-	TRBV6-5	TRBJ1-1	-	TGTGCCAGCAGTCAGGGGAACACTGAAGCTTTCTTT	CASSQGNTEAFF
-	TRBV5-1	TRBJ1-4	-	TGCGCCAGCAGCTTCGGGGGTGGGGACGAAAAACTGTTTTTT	CASSFGGGDEKLFF
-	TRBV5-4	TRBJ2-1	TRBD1	TGTGCCAGCAGCTCCCGATCGGGACAGGGGGGCAATGAGCAGTTCTTC	CASSSRSGQGGNEQFF
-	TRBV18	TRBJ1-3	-	TGTGCCAGCTCCCAAGAGGACAACTCTGGAAACACCATATATTTT	CASSQEDNSGNTIYF
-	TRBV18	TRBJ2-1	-	TGTGCCAGCTCACCACTTGCCCTAAACCCGGATGAGCAGTTCTTC	CASSPLALNPDEQFF
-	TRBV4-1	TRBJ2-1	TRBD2	TGCGCCAGCAGCCAAAAGCGACTAGCGGGGGTCGGGGACAATGAGCAGTTCTTC	CASSQKRLAGVGDNEQFF
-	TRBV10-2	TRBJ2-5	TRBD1	TGCGCCAGCAGTGACGGGACAGGGGATGAGACCCAGTACTTC	CASSDGTGDETQYF
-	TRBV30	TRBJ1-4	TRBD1	TGTGCCTGGAGTGGGGGCAAGTGGACAGGGGCAAAAAGAGAAAAACTGTTTTTT	CAWSGGKWTGAKREKLFF
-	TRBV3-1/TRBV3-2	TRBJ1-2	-	TGTGCCAGCAGCCAAGGATTCAGGGGTGGCTACACCTTC	CASSQGFRGGYTF
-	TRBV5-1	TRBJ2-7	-	TGCGCCAGCAGCTTGGCGGCCGGGAACGAGCAGTACTTC	CASSLAAGNEQYF
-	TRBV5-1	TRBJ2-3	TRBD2	TGCGCCAGCAGCTTGGCAAGCGGGGGGGCGATAGATACGCAGTATTTT	CASSLASGGAIDTQYF
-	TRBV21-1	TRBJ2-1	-	TGTGCCAGCAGCAAAGTAATAGCGGGGGGGCCCTACAATGAGCAGTTCTTC	CASSKVIAGGPYNEQFF
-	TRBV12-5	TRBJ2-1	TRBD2	TGTGCTAGTGGGACCCATAGCGGGGCGTTGAATGAGCAGTTCTTC	CASGTHSGALNEQFF
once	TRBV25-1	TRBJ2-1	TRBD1	TGTGCCAGCAGTGAATCAGGGACAGTAAGTGAGCAGTTCTTC	CASSESGTVSEQFF
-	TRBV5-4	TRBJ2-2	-	TGTGCCAGCAGCTTCGGACAGCTCACCGGGGAGCTGTTTTTT	CASSFGQLTGELFF
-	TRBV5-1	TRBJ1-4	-	TGCGCCAGCAGCTTGGCGGCGGGGACCACCACGACTAATGAAAAACTGTTTTTT	CASSLAAGTTTTNEKLFF
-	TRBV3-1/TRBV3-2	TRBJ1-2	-	TGTGCCAGCAGCCGAATGGGGGGTCCCGGGGGTGGCTACACCTTC	CASSRMGGPGGGYTF
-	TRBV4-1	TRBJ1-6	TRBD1	TGCGCCAGCAGCCAAGATAACAGGGGCGGTTCACCCCTCCACTTT	CASSQDNRGGSPLHF
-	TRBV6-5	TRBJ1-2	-	TGTGCCAGCAGTTACTCGTCAGGTACCCTCTATGGCTACACCTTC	CASSYSSGTLYGYTF
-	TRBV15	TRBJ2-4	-	TGTGCCACCAGCGCTCGTAGTCGCTGGTCCCAAAACATTCAGTACTTC	CATSARSRWSQNIQYF
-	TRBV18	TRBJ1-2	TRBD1	TGTGCCAGCTCCGAATTCAGGGGGCGGCATGGCTACACCTTC	CASSEFRGRHGYTF
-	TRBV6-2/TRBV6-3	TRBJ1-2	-	TGTGCCAGCAGTTTCCGGGACACTCGGAATCATGGCTACACCTTC	CASSFRDTRNHGYTF
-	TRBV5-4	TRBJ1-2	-	TGTGCCAGCAGCCCGGACACTAACTATGGCTACACCTTC	CASSPDTNYGYTF